The next 13 T cell receptor beta chains were all read from a single sample in a study of neurological immune-mediated disorders. TCRdb fed the 5' RACE reads into MiXCR, producing one record per CDR3 protein. The sample records approximately 86,000 distinct CDR3 sequences, just over 2.5% being singletons. The material sequenced was PBMCs. These receptors were collected from a woman under 40 with multiple sclerosis.

By frequency in the sample, this clonotype is medium-sized (0.01 to 0.1%). The genes are TRBV7-2 and TRBJ1-1; 8 bases fit TRBD1. CDR1 SGHTA and CDR2 FQGNSA come from the germline V gene. The V gene end was trimmed by 6 bases and the J gene end by 6 bases; junction bases not matched to a gene: 9. The CDR3 consists of 14 residues. The CDR3: CASRSQGASAEAFF. Here the CDR3 DNA reads TGTGCCAGCAGATCCCAGGGGGCTAGCGCTGAAGCTTTCTTT.

This clonotype was recorded many times. V usage is TRBV7-2 and J usage is TRBJ2-2; TRBD1 aligns across 8 bases. The CDR3 totals 16 residues. V dropped 8 bases and J dropped 0; count of bases not matched to a gene: 8. Germline CDR1 reads SGHTA; CDR2 reads FQGNSA. Here the CDR3 reads CASGPDRGANTGELFF. CDR3 coding DNA: TGTGCCAGCGGGCCAGACAGGGGAGCGAACACCGGGGAGCTGTTTTTT.

The table lists this clonotype with many counts. The genes are TRBV7-2 and TRBJ2-1; 11 bases are shared with TRBD2. Germline V gene sequence: CDR1 SGHTA, CDR2 FQGNSA. With V trimmed by 3 bases and J by 4 bases, 2 bases remained unmatched. This CDR3 contains 15 residues. The CDR3 sequence: CASSFVAGGYNEQFF. The CDR3, as DNA: TGTGCCAGCAGCTTTGTAGCGGGAGGGTACAATGAGCAGTTCTTC.

This clonotype was seen many times. This rearrangement joins TRBV3-1 to TRBJ2-2; D may be TRBD1 (5 bases). Germline V gene data show CDR1 as LGHDT and CDR2 as YNNKEL (reference sequence). The CDR3 spans 14 residues. The V gene lost 1 base and the J gene lost 6 bases, with 9 bases spanning the gap. The CDR3 DNA reads as TGTGCCAGCAGCCAAGGGCCCAGGGCCGGGGAGCTGTTTTTT. Its protein product is CASSQGPRAGELFF.

This clonotype appeared many times. The CDR3 reads CASSVEGGHLGADTQYF. Here the CDR3 DNA reads TGTGCCAGCAGCGTAGAGGGGGGACACTTGGGGGCAGATACGCAGTATTTT. The chain employs TRBV9 and TRBJ2-3; the D call may be TRBD1 or TRBD2 (6 bases each). CDR1 SGDLS and CDR2 YYNGEE come from the germline V gene. CDR3 size: 17 residues. The V gene lost 0 bases and the J gene lost 4 bases, with 18 bases spanning the gap.

The sample holds many counts of this clonotype. The gene calls are TRBV12-3 or TRBV12-4 and TRBJ1-1, with TRBD1 as a possible D gene (5 bases). The CDR3 runs 14 residues. Trimming cost V 7 bases and J 10 bases, with 22 bases left between them. CDR3 sequence (DNA): TGTGCCAGCATCCAACATGGGGACTTGGGTGGAGCTTTCTTT. Its protein product is CASIQHGDLGGAFF.

Many counts were recorded for this clonotype. DNA of the CDR3: TGCAGTGCTAGAGTCAGCGGGTCCCAGCATTTT. Translated: CSARVSGSQHF. The V and J genes are TRBV20-1 and TRBJ1-5; unclear D gene. CDR1 is DFQATT, CDR2 SNEGSKA, per germline (reference sequence). V gave up 1 base and J gave up 11 bases, with 9 bases separating them. The CDR3 extends over 11 amino acids.

This clonotype was seen many times. CDR3 sequence: CASSYGSGTGDVTDTQYF. The CDR3, as DNA: TGTGCCAGCAGTTACGGGTCGGGGACAGGGGATGTCACAGATACGCAGTATTTT. This chain joins TRBV6-5 and TRBJ2-3, with 10 positions matching TRBD1. From germline, CDR1 is MNHEY and CDR2 SVGAGI. This CDR3 spans 18 amino acids. V lost 2 bases, J lost 2 bases, and 10 bases stayed unmatched.

This clonotype was picked up many times. The V call is TRBV7-9, the J call TRBJ1-2, with TRBD1 matching over 7 bases. The germline V gene encodes CDR1 SEHNR and CDR2 FQNEAQ (reference sequence). The junction had 13 bases not matched to a gene; V was cut back by 5 bases and J by 7 bases. The CDR3 is made up of 15 amino acids. CDR3 nucleotide sequence: TGTGCCAGCAGCAGGCCCGCCGACAGGGCGCCTGGCTACACCTTC. Its protein product is CASSRPADRAPGYTF.

This clonotype was counted at least ten times. The J gene is TRBJ1-5, the V gene TRBV7-9; maybe TRBD1 (5 bases). The germline V gene has CDR1 SEHNR and CDR2 FQNEAQ (reference sequence). Trimming shortened V by 3 bases and J by 7 bases, and 7 bases separated the two germline ends. The CDR3 covers 12 residues. The CDR3 bases are TGTGCCAGCAGCTTGGACACCCAGCCCCAGCATTTT. Its translation is CASSLDTQPQHF. Full variable domain (rest looked up from reference TRBV7-9 and TRBJ1-5): DTGVSQNPRHKITKRGQNVTFRCDPISEHNRLYWYRQTLGQGPEFLTYFQNEAQLEKSRLLSDRFSAERPKGSFSTLEIQRTEQGDSAMYLCASSLDTQPQHFGDGTRLSIL.

This clonotype appeared many times. This chain uses TRBV20-1 with TRBJ1-5, with D perhaps matching TRBD1 (5 bases). Per germline, CDR1 DFQATT and CDR2 SNEGSKA (reference sequence). The V gene lost 6 bases and the J gene lost 6 bases, with 24 bases spanning the gap. The CDR3 covers 16 residues. CDR3 loop: CSAASGVGKGSQPQHF. The CDR3 DNA sequence: TGCAGTGCCGCCTCGGGAGTGGGGAAGGGGAGTCAGCCCCAGCATTTT.

This clonotype was recorded many times. The rearrangement links TRBV5-1 to TRBJ2-7; perhaps TRBD1 as D (6 bases). The CDR3 loop spans 13 amino acids. Trimming shortened V by 5 bases and J by 5 bases, and 14 bases separated the two germline ends. Germline-derived CDR1 and CDR2 are SGHRS and YFSETQ. The CDR3 DNA reads TGCGCCAGCAGTAAGGTTGGGGGCGACGAGCAGTACTTC. Translated: CASSKVGGDEQYF.

This clonotype was seen many times. This sequence joins TRBV4-1 and TRBJ2-1; D is ambiguous. V was shortened by 1 base and J by 5 bases, with 18 bases between the two germline ends. This CDR3 region has 17 residues. Germline lookup yields CDR1 MGHRA and CDR2 YSYEKL. Here the CDR3 DNA reads TGCGCCAGCAGCCAAGGCATTTCGTTCCGTTTTCACAATGAGCAGTTCTTC. It translates to CASSQGISFRFHNEQFF.